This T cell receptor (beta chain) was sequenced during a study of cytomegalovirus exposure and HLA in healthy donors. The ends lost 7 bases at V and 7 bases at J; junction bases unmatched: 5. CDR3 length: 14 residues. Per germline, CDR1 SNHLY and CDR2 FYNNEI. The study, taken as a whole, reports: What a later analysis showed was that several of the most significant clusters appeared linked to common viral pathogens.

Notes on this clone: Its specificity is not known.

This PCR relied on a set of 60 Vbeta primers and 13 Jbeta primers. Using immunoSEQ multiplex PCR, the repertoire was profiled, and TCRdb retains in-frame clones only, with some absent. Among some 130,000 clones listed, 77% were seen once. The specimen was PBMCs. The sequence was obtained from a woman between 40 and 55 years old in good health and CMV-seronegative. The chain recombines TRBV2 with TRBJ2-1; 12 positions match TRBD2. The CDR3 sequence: CASTGLAGYNEQFF. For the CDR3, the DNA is TGTGCCAGCACGGGACTAGCGGGTTATAATGAGCAGTTCTTC. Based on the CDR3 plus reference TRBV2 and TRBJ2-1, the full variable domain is EPEVTQTPSHQVTQMGQEVILRCVPISNHLYFYWYRQILGQKVEFLVSFYNNEISEKSEIFDDQFSVERPDGSNFTLKIRSTKLEDSAMYFCASTGLAGYNEQFFGPGTRLTVL.